This TCR beta chain emerged from a study of cytomegalovirus exposure and HLA in healthy donors. As for this clone: Antigen: not known.

PCR employed 60 Vbeta and 13 Jbeta primers. Profiled with immunoSEQ multiplex PCR; TCRdb holds only in-frame clones, not every one. The sample holds tens of thousands of clones; 60% to 80% are singletons and the top ten take about 4%. Overall study findings and caveats: Follow-up analysis found HLA locus-dependent TCR association rates, highest for DRB1 and lowest for HLA-C. In a later analysis, the majority of CMV-associated beta chains seemingly showed HLA restriction.

Material: PBMCs. The TCR originated in a woman in her forties in good health and CMV-seronegative.

CDR3 region: CASSPMGDRTNEKLFF. CDR3 in DNA: TGTGCCAGCAGCCCAATGGGGGACAGAACTAATGAAAAACTGTTTTTT. The chain employs TRBV7-6 and TRBJ1-4, with TRBD1 matching over 7 bases. The ends lost 5 bases at V and 1 base at J; junction bases unmatched: 7. The CDR3 runs to 16 residues. Germline CDR1 is SGHVS and CDR2 is FNYEAQ.